This TCR beta chain comes out of a study of blood T cell repertoires in COVID-19. As for the study in general: Whether acute or convalescent, the COVID-19 samples came from the United States, Italy and Spain.

Trimming at V came to 4 bases and at J to 1 base, leaving 5 bases not matched to a gene. Looked up from germline, CDR1 is MRHNA and CDR2 is SNTAGT. The length of the CDR3 is 15 residues. Method: immunoSEQ multiplex PCR; TCRdb's copy keeps in-frame clones and lacks some. The sample has roughly 150,000 clones, 85% seen once. The chain joins TRBV6-4 to TRBJ2-3; 7 positions agree with TRBD2. The source is a woman in her 50s with COVID-19, enrolled during active disease. Sequences were obtained from peripheral blood. The CDR3 is CASSAGLGGTDTQYF. The CDR3 DNA reads TGTGCCAGCAGTGCCGGACTAGGTGGCACAGATACGCAGTATTTT.